The rows below give T cell receptor beta chains drawn from one sample of a study of OX40 agonist ivuxolimab in advanced cancers. Generated by immunoSEQ multiplex PCR, the TCRdb table keeps only in-frame clones and is missing some. This sample has 70,000 or so clones; less than 85% occur once, and the top ten carry approximately 3.7%. The material was CD4+ or CD8+ T cells sorted from blood, obtained in a trial of the OX40 agonist ivuxolimab. The source is an adult with an advanced solid tumor such as melanoma, head and neck, liver or kidney cancer. The CDR3 runs from the conserved cysteine through the conserved F or W. Each record gives: V gene, J gene, CDR3 protein.

>TRBV4-1|TRBJ1-1
CASSQYGVTGTGDTEAFF
>TRBV27|TRBJ1-4
CASSLSRPSTVLREKLFF
>TRBV4-2|TRBJ2-3
CASSPSISGPGQDTQYF
>TRBV5-8|TRBJ2-3
CASSLELAGISTDTQYF
>TRBV14|TRBJ2-5
CASSTRDRYQETQYF
>TRBV19|TRBJ2-3
CASVGTGRRPDTQYF
>TRBV19|TRBJ2-7
CASSAGALLSYEQYF
>TRBV4-1|TRBJ2-5
CASSQVVAGRETQYF
>TRBV7-2|TRBJ2-7
CASSLAQGNYEQYF
>TRBV7-3|TRBJ2-7
CASSLSRLSYEQYF
>TRBV2|TRBJ1-6
CASTGTQSNSPLHF
>TRBV18|TRBJ1-6
CASSPSGLYNSPLHF
>TRBV19|TRBJ1-1
CASKRGANTEAFF
>TRBV6-1|TRBJ2-7
CASSGASEEQYF
>TRBV30|TRBJ2-2
CAWSLRDRVSLRTGELFF
>TRBV19|TRBJ1-2
CASSIDPTGTWNGYTF
>TRBV5-4|TRBJ1-2
CASSPRDRGGRVYGYTF
>TRBV9|TRBJ2-3
CASREGLAGETDTQYF
>TRBV2|TRBJ2-2
CASSEAGTSGSMNGELFF
>TRBV30|TRBJ2-5
CAWRRDRETQYF
>TRBV19|TRBJ2-7
CASSAAGREQYF
>TRBV10-3|TRBJ1-4
CAIGSREKLFF
>TRBV14|TRBJ2-1
CASSQVRGAEQFF
>TRBV7-2|TRBJ2-5
CASSSQAQETQYF
>TRBV6-5|TRBJ2-7
CASSSTGLAGSYEQYF
>TRBV6-1|TRBJ2-7
CASSSAGYSYEQYF
>TRBV7-2|TRBJ1-1
CASSLASTNTEAFF
>TRBV7-2|TRBJ2-7
CAGRGRGYDEQYF
>TRBV11-2|TRBJ2-3
CASTREVPRTDTQYF
>TRBV9|TRBJ2-2
CASSSLREGNTGELFF
>TRBV11-1|TRBJ2-2
CASSLNAGLAGSTGELFF
>TRBV6-4|TRBJ2-3
CASSIRLGVDTQYF
>TRBV19|TRBJ2-7
CASSRQGGYEQYF